The clone carrying this T cell receptor (beta chain) was counted a single time. The data derive from a study of technical replicates of blood from a handful of donors. CDR1 is KGHSH and CDR2 is LQKENI in the germline V gene. V lost 3 bases and J 0 bases, leaving 8 bases between the germline ends. The CDR3 runs 14 residues. Clones were read by immunoSEQ multiplex PCR, and TCRdb kept only the in-frame ones, dropping some. This sample carries about 15,000 clones, approximately 90% of them seen once, and the ten largest clones take around an eighth. The chain employs TRBV18 and TRBJ1-1; D is ambiguous. Sequencing input: PBMCs. The TCR comes from a human donor in good health. CDR3 amino acids: CASSPGGMNTEAFF. The CDR3 nucleotides read TGTGCCAGCTCACCCGGCGGCATGAACACTGAAGCTTTCTTT.